The entry that follows covers one T cell receptor beta chain sequence. This clonotype appeared many times. What this receptor recognizes is not known. Base qualities are not provided; no much larger clone lies one nucleotide away. The instrument was an Illumina HiSeq 2500. Quantitative 5'-RACE with molecular barcodes was used to prepare TCR beta libraries. As for the authors' bioinformatics: A new computational method, built on a probabilistic model of VDJ rearrangement, was used to identify disease-linked TCR variants. TCRdb reprocessed the public reads (quality trimming at Q25 with fastp, clone calling with MiXCR) and kept in-frame beta chains. All rows with the same CDR3 protein become a single entry with the most common DNA and genes. None of the V and J calls come from the authors' own analysis; TCRdb made them. This sample has hundreds of thousands of distinct CDR3 sequences in its table, and around 7.8% of those were observed once. The top ten clones comprise 6.8% of the sample.

There are 16 amino acids in the CDR3, from cysteine to phenylalanine inclusive. The read is trimmed to its CDR3 DNA, 48 bases read in frame from base 1. Germline trimming amounts to 4 bases on V and 2 bases on J, with 9 as the count of junction bases outside the gene matches. Based on the germline V gene, the CDR1 and CDR2 sequences are SGHTA and FQGNSA. The source of the sample is a study of CD8 T cells in ankylosing spondylitis (dated by TCRdb to 2016 to 2017). Describing the broader study: To find TCR variants linked to disease, the study profiled T cell receptor beta repertoires in ankylosing spondylitis patients and healthy donors. The full study cohort was made up of roughly 25 ankylosing spondylitis patients and fewer than 120 healthy donors. Peripheral blood was sampled, and synovial fluid was also collected from ankylosing spondylitis patients.

The paper as a whole reports these results and caveats: Significant enrichment of the disease-linked clones was reported in matched synovial fluid samples from ankylosing spondylitis patients. A CD8+ phenotype was shown by the disease-linked clones, which were found at relatively low frequencies in peripheral blood. A TCR beta motif of several highly homologous amino acid variants appeared characteristic of blood from ankylosing spondylitis patients. Some TCR beta motif variants had previously been reported in synovial fluid and blood of reactive arthritis patients, which suggested common disease-initiation mechanisms.

The sequence was obtained from a male donor with ankylosing spondylitis or in good health (not recorded which). The sequence is built from TRBV7-2 and TRBJ2-3, with 7 bases aligning to TRBD2. Sample: blood, either unsorted or a sorted T cell fraction (not recorded which). The nucleotide sequence reads as follows: TGTGCCAGCAGCTCCCGCGGGGGTTCTGCCACAGATACGCAGTATTTT. Its product reads: CASSSRGGSATDTQYF.